This T cell receptor beta chain originates from a study of human T cells and chemical hapten exposure. The overall study: Affected patients, primarily female, had alopecia areata, totalis or universalis.

Many counts were recorded for this clonotype. The antigen remains undetermined. Time point noted: pre-sensitization, week 0. This sample's treatment: therapeutic diphenylcyclopropenone sensitization with weekly scalp DPC. TCRdb ran MiXCR on the RACE reads and lists one entry per CDR3 protein. Seen here are under 300,000 distinct CDR3 sequences, 7.5% to 9% observed once, and the top ten hold more than 0.95%. Germline lookup yields CDR1 SGHAT and CDR2 FQNNGV. Trimming left V 4 bases short and J 11 bases short, with 8 bases between. This CDR3 has 10 amino acids. General study results and limits: Expanded TCRs grouped into significantly more large CDR3 similarity clusters than controls produced. PT1 expanded TCR numbers tracked positively with patch test score.

The specimen comprised whole blood, sampled in connection with sensitization to the hapten diphenylcyclopropenone (DPC). The rearrangement uses TRBV11-2 and TRBJ1-1; no clear D gene. This TCR was recovered from a man in his late teens or twenties with alopecia areata. Some clones in this sample may be carry-over from other donors' samples. CDR3 in DNA: TGTGCCAGCAGCTCTACACGGGCTTTCTTT. This gives the protein CASSSTRAFF.